The 16 T cell receptor beta chains listed next were all sequenced from one sample in a study of T cell changes during pregnancy in multiple sclerosis. Clones were sequenced by immunoSEQ multiplex PCR, and TCRdb holds only the in-frame ones, with some missing. The sample records about 94,000 clones, about 93% being singletons. Material: peripheral blood, obtained after pregnancy. The receptors derive from a female donor with multiple sclerosis, enrolled in a pregnancy study.

This chain uses TRBV6-1 with TRBJ1-5; TRBD1 matches 7 bases. The CDR3 has 15 residues. The J segment lost 0 bases and the V segment lost 6 bases, leaving 5 bases of the junction unmatched. CDR1 is MNHNS, CDR2 SASEGT, per germline. In DNA, the CDR3 is TGTGCCAGCAGAGACAGGGACGGTAGCAATCAGCCCCAGCATTTT. Translated: CASRDRDGSNQPQHF.

The genes are TRBV6-1 and TRBJ1-1, with TRBD1 matching 8 bases. CDR1 MNHNS and CDR2 SASEGT come from the germline V gene. The CDR3 sequence is 14 residues long. V was clipped by 1 base and J by 3 bases; unmatched bases: 1. CDR3 DNA sequence: TGTGCCAGCAGTGAAGGGACAGGGTACACTGAAGCTTTCTTT. Translated: CASSEGTGYTEAFF.

The CDR3 nucleotides read TGTGCCATCACCAAGGAGCCCTACTATGGCTACACCTTC. This sequence encodes CAITKEPYYGYTF. The gene calls are TRBV10-3 and TRBJ1-2; D not resolved. Germline CDR1 ENHRY, CDR2 SYGVKD. This CDR3 is built from 13 residues. Trimming left V 7 bases short and J 3 bases short, with 12 bases between.

The chain couples TRBV6-1 to TRBJ1-6; D perhaps matches TRBD1 (5 bases). There are 14 residues in the CDR3. Germline V gene sequence: CDR1 MNHNS, CDR2 SASEGT. The germline V and J ends were trimmed by 8 bases and 7 bases, with 15 bases remaining between them. CDR3 DNA: TGTGCCAGCCGCGGGGGGGGAAGGAATTCACCCCTCCACTTT. Amino acid sequence: CASRGGGRNSPLHF.

This chain joins TRBV18 and TRBJ2-7; 7 positions match TRBD1. From germline, CDR1 is KGHSH and CDR2 LQKENI. V dropped 2 bases and J dropped 2; count of bases not matched to a gene: 6. The CDR3 has 15 residues. CDR3 region: CASSPTGTAAYEQYF. CDR3 DNA: TGTGCCAGCTCACCAACCGGGACAGCTGCCTACGAGCAGTACTTC.

The V and J genes are TRBV5-8 and TRBJ2-4; D perhaps matches TRBD1 (5 bases). The germline V and J ends were trimmed by 0 bases and 12 bases, with 19 bases remaining between them. The CDR3 has 15 amino acids. Germline CDR1 is SGHTS and CDR2 is YDEGEE. The CDR3 sequence: CASSLGGRVGSSQYF. In nucleotides, the CDR3 is TGTGCCAGCAGCTTGGGGGGCCGAGTCGGGTCTTCTCAGTACTTC.

Note on this clone: Since the CDR3 does not end with the conserved phenylalanine or tryptophan, this likely comes from a read error. Because the CDR3's place on the DNA is in doubt, the DNA is left out and the CDR3 is given as listed by TCRdb. The J gene is TRBJ1-2, the V gene TRBV19; the table's D call, TRBD1, was not checked against the DNA. The CDR3 has 11 amino acids, counting both end residues. Germline V CDR1 and CDR2: LNHDA, SQIVND (reference sequence). The CDR3 spells CATLSDRPLSP.

The chain uses TRBV5-1 and TRBJ2-7, with 11 bases that match TRBD1. The germline V gene has CDR1 SGHRS and CDR2 YFSETQ. Trimming cost V 2 bases and J 6 bases; bases outside gene matches: 4. The CDR3 covers 14 residues. Here the CDR3 reads CASSFGQGAREQYF. The CDR3 DNA reads TGCGCCAGCAGCTTCGGACAGGGGGCGCGCGAGCAGTACTTC.

This clone occurred once. The chain joins TRBV27 to TRBJ1-5; D is perhaps TRBD1 (5 bases). Germline lookup yields CDR1 MNHEY and CDR2 SMNVEV (reference sequence). CDR3 length: 14 residues. With 5 bases removed from V and 4 bases from J, the gap between germline ends came to 12 bases. The CDR3 DNA reads TGTGCCAGCAGTCCAGACAGTGCAAATCAGCCCCAGCATTTT. It encodes CASSPDSANQPQHF.

The chain joins TRBV7-3 to TRBJ2-3; 7 bases map to TRBD2. The CDR3 extends over 15 amino acids. Germline V gene data show CDR1 as SGHTA and CDR2 as FQGTGA. Trimming at V came to 2 bases and at J to 3 bases, leaving 5 bases not matched to a gene. The CDR3 here is CASSLAGVVTDTQYF. In DNA, the CDR3 is TGTGCCAGCAGCTTAGCGGGAGTTGTAACAGATACGCAGTATTTT.

This clone appeared a single time. CDR3 amino acids: CASSLVAHIDEQYF. The CDR3 coding sequence is TGTGCCAGCAGCTTAGTGGCTCATATCGACGAGCAGTACTTC. V gene TRBV11-1 combines with J gene TRBJ2-7; unclear D gene. This CDR3 region has 14 residues. From germline, CDR1 is SGHAT and CDR2 FQDESV (reference sequence). Trimming left V 1 base short and J 5 bases short, with 12 bases between.

The chain combines TRBV28 with TRBJ1-5; 8 positions match TRBD1. The CDR3 has 14 residues. The V and J ends lost 7 bases and 7 bases, in that order; junction bases with no gene match: 9. CDR1 is MDHEN and CDR2 is SYDVKM in the germline V gene. The CDR3 here is CASTIGQGRQPQHF. DNA for the CDR3: TGTGCCAGCACCATCGGACAGGGCCGCCAGCCCCAGCATTTT. Full variable domain (remainder filled in from reference TRBV28 and TRBJ1-5): DVKVTQSSRYLVKRTGEKVFLECVQDMDHENMFWYRQDPGLGLRLIYFSYDVKMKEKGDIPEGYSVSREKKERFSLILESASTNQTSMYLCASTIGQGRQPQHFGDGTRLSIL.

This clone was counted a single time. The chain employs TRBV6-1 and TRBJ2-5; 13 positions agree with TRBD2. Germline CDR1 MNHNS, CDR2 SASEGT. V trimming: 4 bases; J trimming: 3 bases; junction bases outside the gene matches: 5. The CDR3 is 16 amino acids. In DNA form, the CDR3 reads TGTGCCAGCAGTGCTAGGACTAGCGGGAGAAAAGAGACCCAGTACTTC. Translating it yields CASSARTSGRKETQYF.

The chain carries TRBV5-1 and TRBJ1-3; 11 bases map to TRBD1. Trimming removed 1 base from V and 0 bases from J; junction bases left unmatched: 12. The CDR3 extends over 20 amino acids. Germline V gives CDR1 SGHRS, CDR2 YFSETQ. The CDR3 sequence is CASSLYSSKGTGGSGNTIYF. The DNA for the CDR3 is TGCGCCAGCAGCTTGTATTCTTCGAAAGGGACAGGGGGCTCTGGAAACACCATATATTTT.

V gene TRBV28 combines with J gene TRBJ1-4; no clear D. Trimming removed 6 bases from V and 6 bases from J, with 17 bases in between. CDR1 is MDHEN and CDR2 is SYDVKM in the germline V gene. The CDR3 runs 15 residues. The CDR3 coding sequence is TGTGCCAGCAGGTCCCCCCCGGTGGCGGATGAAAAACTGTTTTTT. It specifies CASRSPPVADEKLFF.

This clone has just one count. The chain uses TRBV5-1 and TRBJ1-2; TRBD1 aligns across 12 bases. Germline V gives CDR1 SGHRS, CDR2 YFSETQ. The CDR3 consists of 17 residues. V shed 5 bases and J 8 bases; nucleotides not matched to a gene: 16. The CDR3 protein is CASSPGTGGAKGRGYTF. DNA of the CDR3: TGCGCCAGCAGTCCCGGGACAGGGGGCGCAAAAGGTAGAGGCTACACCTTC.